A selection of T cell receptor beta chains follows, all from one sample in a study of blood T cell repertoires in COVID-19. Method: immunoSEQ multiplex PCR; TCRdb's copy keeps in-frame clones and lacks some. The sample comprises about 160,000 clones, about 86% of which are singletons, and approximately 7% rests with the top ten. The sequencing input was peripheral blood. All receptors derive from a man aged 45-65 years with active or convalescent COVID-19. The CDR3 runs from the conserved cysteine through the conserved F or W. The D gene is left open where the match is weak. The size field is filled for only some rows; it gives once, few, many or a size class.

v_gene: TRBV5-1; abundance: -; d_gene: -; j_gene: TRBJ1-1; CDR3aa: CASSLSHSDTEAFF; CDR3nt: TGCGCCAGCAGCTTGTCCCATTCGGACACTGAAGCTTTCTTT
v_gene: TRBV7-2; abundance: -; d_gene: -; j_gene: TRBJ1-1; CDR3aa: CASSRRVGNTEAFF; CDR3nt: TGTGCCAGCAGCCGCAGGGTGGGGAACACTGAAGCTTTCTTT
v_gene: TRBV11-2; abundance: -; d_gene: -; j_gene: TRBJ2-5; CDR3aa: CASSLGSNSGPWETQYF; CDR3nt: TGTGCCAGCAGCTTAGGGAGTAATAGCGGACCTTGGGAGACCCAGTACTTC
v_gene: TRBV7-8; abundance: -; d_gene: -; j_gene: TRBJ2-7; CDR3aa: CASSLKLGTTYEQYF; CDR3nt: TGTGCCAGCAGCTTAAAGTTGGGGACAACCTACGAGCAGTACTTC
v_gene: TRBV27; abundance: -; d_gene: -; j_gene: TRBJ1-6; CDR3aa: CASSSRGPLHF; CDR3nt: TGTGCCAGCAGTTCCCGGGGACCCCTCCACTTT
v_gene: TRBV2; abundance: -; d_gene: -; j_gene: TRBJ2-7; CDR3aa: CASVTETYEQYF; CDR3nt: TGTGCCAGCGTAACAGAGACCTACGAGCAGTACTTC
v_gene: TRBV28; abundance: -; d_gene: -; j_gene: TRBJ1-5; CDR3aa: CASGPEGGNQPQHF; CDR3nt: TGTGCCAGTGGACCCGAGGGGGGCAATCAGCCCCAGCATTTT
v_gene: TRBV29-1; abundance: -; d_gene: -; j_gene: TRBJ1-2; CDR3aa: CSVEDLQVYGYTF; CDR3nt: TGCAGCGTTGAAGATCTACAGGTCTATGGCTACACCTTC
v_gene: TRBV7-8; abundance: -; d_gene: TRBD1; j_gene: TRBJ1-4; CDR3aa: CASSLDRVREKLFF; CDR3nt: TGTGCCAGCAGCTTGGACAGGGTTCGTGAAAAACTGTTTTTT
v_gene: TRBV19; abundance: -; d_gene: -; j_gene: TRBJ2-1; CDR3aa: CASSSVGSSYNEQFF; CDR3nt: TGTGCCAGTAGTAGCGTTGGGAGCTCCTACAATGAGCAGTTCTTC
v_gene: TRBV5-4; abundance: -; d_gene: TRBD2; j_gene: TRBJ2-1; CDR3aa: CASSETSGRLDEQFF; CDR3nt: TGTGCCAGCAGCGAGACTAGCGGGAGACTAGATGAGCAGTTCTTC
v_gene: TRBV9; abundance: -; d_gene: TRBD2; j_gene: TRBJ2-3; CDR3aa: CARARTRGGAGTDTQYF; CDR3nt: TGTGCCCGCGCAAGGACTCGCGGGGGGGCGGGGACAGATACGCAGTATTTT
v_gene: TRBV19; abundance: -; d_gene: -; j_gene: TRBJ1-1; CDR3aa: CAGRVGTEAFF; CDR3nt: TGTGCCGGCAGGGTTGGCACTGAAGCTTTCTTT
v_gene: TRBV3-1/TRBV3-2; abundance: once; d_gene: TRBD1; j_gene: TRBJ1-2; CDR3aa: CASSQGDSYGYTF; CDR3nt: TGTGCCAGCAGCCAAGGGGACAGCTATGGCTACACCTTC
v_gene: TRBV7-8; abundance: -; d_gene: TRBD1; j_gene: TRBJ1-2; CDR3aa: CASSLDRTGGGVGYTF; CDR3nt: TGTGCCAGCAGCTTAGATAGGACAGGGGGAGGCGTTGGCTACACCTTC
v_gene: TRBV27; abundance: -; d_gene: -; j_gene: TRBJ2-7; CDR3aa: CASSPIPSLYEQYF; CDR3nt: TGTGCTAGCAGTCCGATTCCGAGTCTTTACGAGCAGTACTTC
v_gene: TRBV28; abundance: -; d_gene: TRBD2; j_gene: TRBJ2-3; CDR3aa: CASTSRGLAGVDTQYF; CDR3nt: TGTGCCAGCACCAGCCGTGGACTAGCGGGGGTAGATACGCAGTATTTT
v_gene: TRBV12-1; abundance: -; d_gene: -; j_gene: TRBJ1-5; CDR3aa: CASSAAGTGMGNQPQHF; CDR3nt: TGTGCCAGCAGCGCCGCCGGGACAGGGATGGGCAATCAGCCCCAGCATTTT
v_gene: TRBV20-1; abundance: -; d_gene: -; j_gene: TRBJ2-7; CDR3aa: CSASTRWRGQDEQYF; CDR3nt: TGCAGTGCTAGTACAAGGTGGAGGGGGCAGGACGAGCAGTACTTC
v_gene: TRBV28; abundance: -; d_gene: -; j_gene: TRBJ1-5; CDR3aa: CASQTPGHQPQHF; CDR3nt: TGTGCCAGCCAGACCCCGGGACACCAGCCCCAGCATTTT
v_gene: TRBV7-6; abundance: -; d_gene: TRBD2; j_gene: TRBJ2-1; CDR3aa: CASSLTGGPRYEQFF; CDR3nt: TGTGCCAGCAGCTTGACGGGGGGGCCGAGATATGAGCAGTTCTTC
v_gene: TRBV7-9; abundance: -; d_gene: -; j_gene: TRBJ2-3; CDR3aa: CASSSSAGQADTQYF; CDR3nt: TGTGCCAGCAGCTCCTCAGCCGGCCAGGCAGATACGCAGTATTTT
v_gene: TRBV18; abundance: -; d_gene: -; j_gene: TRBJ1-4; CDR3aa: CASSPPGGGTNEKLFF; CDR3nt: TGTGCCAGCTCACCTCCGGGGGGAGGCACTAATGAAAAACTGTTTTTT
v_gene: TRBV5-4; abundance: -; d_gene: -; j_gene: TRBJ1-3; CDR3aa: CASSLTGQHSGNTIYF; CDR3nt: TGTGCCAGCAGCTTGACTGGACAGCACTCTGGAAACACCATATATTTT
v_gene: TRBV4-1; abundance: once; d_gene: -; j_gene: TRBJ1-4; CDR3aa: CASSLVFDEKLFF; CDR3nt: TGCGCCAGCAGCCTTGTTTTCGATGAAAAACTGTTTTTT
v_gene: TRBV5-6; abundance: -; d_gene: -; j_gene: TRBJ2-4; CDR3aa: CASSLISGDQAKNIQYF; CDR3nt: TGTGCCAGCAGCTTGATTTCAGGGGACCAAGCCAAAAACATTCAGTACTTC
v_gene: TRBV2; abundance: -; d_gene: -; j_gene: TRBJ1-1; CDR3aa: CASSVSRDHAEAFF; CDR3nt: TGTGCCAGCAGTGTTAGCAGGGATCACGCTGAAGCTTTCTTT
v_gene: TRBV28; abundance: -; d_gene: -; j_gene: TRBJ1-1; CDR3aa: CASRTGYTEAFF; CDR3nt: TGTGCCAGCCGTACAGGCTACACTGAAGCTTTCTTT
v_gene: TRBV7-2; abundance: -; d_gene: -; j_gene: TRBJ2-7; CDR3aa: CASSLASSRYYEQYF; CDR3nt: TGTGCCAGCAGCTTAGCCTCTAGCCGGTACTACGAGCAGTACTTC
v_gene: TRBV19; abundance: -; d_gene: -; j_gene: TRBJ2-7; CDR3aa: CASSMDPRGYEQYF; CDR3nt: TGTGCCAGTAGTATGGACCCTAGGGGTTACGAGCAGTACTTC
v_gene: TRBV12-3/TRBV12-4; abundance: once; d_gene: -; j_gene: TRBJ1-1; CDR3aa: CASTERGPEAFF; CDR3nt: TGTGCCAGCACCGAGCGGGGGCCTGAAGCTTTCTTT
v_gene: TRBV6-5; abundance: once; d_gene: -; j_gene: TRBJ2-7; CDR3aa: CASSYGGRGFSYEQYF; CDR3nt: TGTGCCAGCAGTTACGGAGGCAGGGGTTTTTCCTACGAGCAGTACTTC
v_gene: TRBV6-5; abundance: -; d_gene: TRBD2; j_gene: TRBJ2-1; CDR3aa: CASKVGEGQYNEQFF; CDR3nt: TGTGCCAGCAAGGTGGGGGAGGGGCAATACAATGAGCAGTTCTTC
v_gene: TRBV21-1; abundance: few; d_gene: -; j_gene: TRBJ1-5; CDR3aa: CASNPSGQENQPQHF; CDR3nt: TGTGCCAGCAATCCCTCGGGACAGGAGAATCAGCCCCAGCATTTT
v_gene: TRBV7-9; abundance: -; d_gene: -; j_gene: TRBJ2-1; CDR3aa: CASSLVTSSYNEQFF; CDR3nt: TGTGCCAGCAGCTTAGTGACTAGCTCCTACAATGAGCAGTTCTTC
v_gene: TRBV4-3; abundance: -; d_gene: TRBD1; j_gene: TRBJ2-5; CDR3aa: CASSQVPPGQGQETQYF; CDR3nt: TGCGCCAGCAGCCAAGTCCCCCCTGGACAGGGCCAAGAGACCCAGTACTTC
v_gene: TRBV9; abundance: few; d_gene: TRBD2; j_gene: TRBJ2-3; CDR3aa: CASSVRTSGGPGDTQYF; CDR3nt: TGTGCCAGCAGCGTACGTACTAGCGGGGGGCCCGGGGATACGCAGTATTTT
v_gene: TRBV7-2; abundance: -; d_gene: -; j_gene: TRBJ1-5; CDR3aa: CASSLQGHQPQHF; CDR3nt: TGTGCCAGCAGCCTCCAGGGTCACCAGCCCCAGCATTTT
v_gene: TRBV4-3; abundance: -; d_gene: TRBD1; j_gene: TRBJ2-5; CDR3aa: CASSQETGEQETQYF; CDR3nt: TGCGCCAGCAGCCAAGAAACAGGGGAGCAAGAGACCCAGTACTTC
v_gene: TRBV24-1; abundance: -; d_gene: -; j_gene: TRBJ1-1; CDR3aa: CATSDLVGRDTEAFF; CDR3nt: TGTGCCACCAGTGATTTGGTCGGCAGGGACACTGAAGCTTTCTTT
v_gene: TRBV7-8; abundance: -; d_gene: TRBD1; j_gene: TRBJ2-2; CDR3aa: CASSNTGGVNTGELFF; CDR3nt: TGTGCCAGCAGCAACACAGGGGGCGTAAACACCGGGGAGCTGTTTTTT
v_gene: TRBV5-1; abundance: -; d_gene: TRBD2; j_gene: TRBJ2-3; CDR3aa: CASSELAGGIDTQYF; CDR3nt: TGCGCCAGCAGCGAATTAGCGGGGGGCATAGATACGCAGTATTTT
v_gene: TRBV6-2/TRBV6-3; abundance: few; d_gene: -; j_gene: TRBJ1-1; CDR3aa: CASSYLGKNTEAFF; CDR3nt: TGTGCCAGCAGTTATCTCGGGAAGAACACTGAAGCTTTCTTT
v_gene: TRBV2; abundance: -; d_gene: -; j_gene: TRBJ1-5; CDR3aa: CASRGGLAFQPQHF; CDR3nt: TGTGCCAGCAGGGGAGGGCTGGCGTTTCAGCCCCAGCATTTT
v_gene: TRBV5-1; abundance: -; d_gene: -; j_gene: TRBJ2-5; CDR3aa: CASSRDTRPEETQYF; CDR3nt: TGCGCCAGCAGCCGGGACACCCGTCCAGAAGAGACCCAGTACTTC